Below are 20 T cell receptor beta chains sequenced from a single sample in a study of shared clonotypes between healthy human individuals. Sequenced by immunoSEQ multiplex PCR; TCRdb stores in-frame clones only, minus some. The data contain some 1,100,000 clones, about 80% of them singletons. Source material: memory CD4+ T cells from PBMCs. Subset defined: CD45RA-negative fraction. Receptor source: a young man in good health. Some clones in this sample may be carry-over from other donors' samples.

V usage is TRBV7-9 and J usage is TRBJ1-1; 7 positions agree with TRBD1. There are 15 residues in the CDR3. CDR1 is SEHNR, CDR2 FQNEAQ, per germline (reference sequence). Losses at the gene ends were 5 bases for V and 0 bases for J; bases not matched to a gene: 6. The CDR3 DNA reads as TGTGCCAGCAGCCCAAACAGGGGCCTGAACACTGAAGCTTTCTTT. The encoded protein is CASSPNRGLNTEAFF.

This chain connects TRBV5-1 to TRBJ2-5; TRBD2 aligns across 14 bases. Looked up from germline, CDR1 is SGHRS and CDR2 is YFSETQ. With 3 bases clipped from V and 5 bases from J, the junction kept 6 bases outside the gene matches. The CDR3 loop spans 16 amino acids. The CDR3 loop is CASSSGLAGGLETQYF. The DNA of the CDR3 is TGCGCCAGCAGCTCTGGACTAGCGGGAGGTCTCGAGACCCAGTACTTC. The full variable domain, with the rest looked up from reference TRBV5-1 and TRBJ2-5, is KAGVTQTPRYLIKTRGQQVTLSCSPISGHRSVSWYQQTPGQGLQFLFEYFSETQRNKGNFPGRFSGRQFSNSRSEMNVSTLELGDSALYLCASSSGLAGGLETQYFGPGTRLLVL.

This clone was seen only a few times. The chain recombines TRBV6-1 with TRBJ2-2, with TRBD2 matching over 9 bases. This CDR3 spans 17 amino acids. V lost 4 bases to trimming and J lost 5 bases; unmatched junction nucleotides: 11. From germline, CDR1 is MNHNS and CDR2 SASEGT. The CDR3 DNA reads as TGTGCCAGCAGTGTTAGGTTTAGCGGGAGTTCGACCGGGGAGCTGTTTTTT. The encoded protein is CASSVRFSGSSTGELFF.

The genes are TRBV11-1 and TRBJ2-3; TRBD1 or TRBD2 may be the D gene (5 bases each). V gave up 5 bases and J gave up 5 bases, with 17 bases separating them. The CDR3 runs 15 residues. Germline-derived CDR1 and CDR2 are SGHAT and FQDESV (reference sequence). The CDR3 region is CASSRKGNGGDTQYF. CDR3 bases: TGTGCCAGCAGCCGGAAGGGGAACGGAGGAGATACGCAGTATTTT. Looking up the rest from reference TRBV11-1 and TRBJ2-3 gives the full variable domain: EAEVAQSPRYKITEKSQAVAFWCDPISGHATLYWYRQILGQGPELLVQFQDESVVDDSQLPKDRFSAERLKGVDSTLKIQPAELGDSAMYLCASSRKGNGGDTQYFGPGTRLTVL.

The gene calls are TRBV27 and TRBJ1-2; maybe TRBD1 (6 bases). The germline V gene has CDR1 MNHEY and CDR2 SMNVEV (reference sequence). This CDR3 has 20 amino acids. Trimming removed 5 bases at V and 0 bases at J, with 28 bases between. The CDR3: CASSPSLGVAGALANYGYTF. CDR3 coding DNA: TGTGCCAGCAGTCCCTCCTTGGGGGTCGCAGGGGCCCTAGCTAACTATGGCTACACCTTC.

The chain uses TRBV9 and TRBJ2-7, with D maybe TRBD2 (6 bases). This CDR3 contains 14 residues. The germline V and J ends were trimmed by 0 bases and 5 bases, with 12 bases remaining between them. Germline CDR1 SGDLS, CDR2 YYNGEE. Written as DNA, the CDR3 is TGTGCCAGCAGCGTAGTCGCGGGATCCCACGAGCAGTACTTC. Translating it yields CASSVVAGSHEQYF.

The gene calls are TRBV18 and TRBJ1-4, with D unclear. Germline V lookup: CDR1 KGHSH, CDR2 LQKENI. The V end was cut by 4 bases, the J end by 7 bases, with 10 bases between. This CDR3 contains 13 residues. In nucleotides, the CDR3 is TGTGCCAGCTCACTTAACCGGGTTGAAAAACTGTTTTTT. Its translation: CASSLNRVEKLFF.

As regards this clone: Other DNA sequences in the same sample also yield this CDR3. The chain couples TRBV5-1 to TRBJ2-5, with 11 bases lining up with TRBD2. This CDR3 has 16 amino acids. J lost 3 bases, V lost 1 base, and 5 bases had no gene match. CDR1 and CDR2 (germline): SGHRS, YFSETQ. The CDR3 sequence: CASSLFLAGGEETQYF. The CDR3 DNA is TGCGCCAGCAGCTTGTTCCTAGCGGGAGGAGAAGAGACCCAGTACTTC.

This clone was picked up one time. The chain recombines TRBV7-7 with TRBJ2-5; D possibly corresponds to TRBD1 (6 bases). CDR3 size: 15 residues. V was trimmed by 1 base and J by 2 bases, leaving 11 bases between them. CDR1 is SSHAT, CDR2 FNYEAQ, per germline (reference sequence). The CDR3 region is CASSLVPDSQETQYF. The CDR3 DNA sequence: TGTGCCAGCAGCTTAGTACCGGACAGTCAAGAGACCCAGTACTTC.

This sequence joins TRBV28 and TRBJ1-5; 9 positions match TRBD1. The germline V gene has CDR1 MDHEN and CDR2 SYDVKM. Losses at the gene ends were 4 bases for V and 6 bases for J; bases not matched to a gene: 7. The CDR3 spans 15 residues. CDR3 in amino acids: CASSSTGGSTQPQHF. The CDR3 DNA reads TGTGCCAGCAGTTCGACAGGGGGGAGTACTCAGCCCCAGCATTTT.

J is TRBJ2-2 and V is TRBV5-1; 8 positions agree with TRBD2. The CDR3 is 15 amino acids. Per germline, CDR1 SGHRS and CDR2 YFSETQ. The ends lost 2 bases at V and 6 bases at J; junction bases unmatched: 6. The CDR3 nucleotides read TGCGCCAGCAGCTTAGCGGGAGTAAAGGCCGGGGAGCTGTTTTTT. Protein sequence: CASSLAGVKAGELFF. The whole variable domain, remainder taken from reference TRBV5-1 and TRBJ2-2, is KAGVTQTPRYLIKTRGQQVTLSCSPISGHRSVSWYQQTPGQGLQFLFEYFSETQRNKGNFPGRFSGRQFSNSRSEMNVSTLELGDSALYLCASSLAGVKAGELFFGEGSRLTVL.

The rearrangement joins TRBV15 to TRBJ1-3; D is ambiguous. Germline V gene sequence: CDR1 LNHNV, CDR2 YYDKDF (reference sequence). The CDR3 extends over 13 amino acids. V gave up 2 bases and J gave up 4 bases, with 6 bases separating them. In DNA form, the CDR3 reads TGTGCCACCAGCAGAAACCAGGGAAACACCATATATTTT. Protein: CATSRNQGNTIYF.

The chain is built from TRBV28 and TRBJ2-7; 11 bases map to TRBD1. The CDR3 is 20 residues long. CDR1 is MDHEN and CDR2 is SYDVKM in the germline V gene. Losses at the gene ends were 5 bases for V and 1 base for J; bases not matched to a gene: 19. CDR3 nucleotides: TGTGCCAGCAGTACTGCCTTCCCGGGACAGGGGGGTGGTCAATCCTACGAGCAGTACTTC. Protein: CASSTAFPGQGGGQSYEQYF. Variable domain in full (rest from reference TRBV28 and TRBJ2-7): DVKVTQSSRYLVKRTGEKVFLECVQDMDHENMFWYRQDPGLGLRLIYFSYDVKMKEKGDIPEGYSVSREKKERFSLILESASTNQTSMYLCASSTAFPGQGGGQSYEQYFGPGTRLTVT.

This clone is a singleton in its sample. The chain carries TRBV5-1 and TRBJ1-2, with TRBD1 matching 8 bases. The CDR3 consists of 14 residues. CDR1 is SGHRS and CDR2 is YFSETQ in the germline V gene. The ends lost 1 base at V and 7 bases at J; junction bases unmatched: 6. CDR3 in amino acids: CASSLTGGRFGYTF. CDR3 nucleotide sequence: TGCGCCAGCAGCTTGACAGGGGGACGGTTTGGCTACACCTTC.

The chain combines TRBV11-2 with TRBJ2-7; D is unclear. Germline-derived CDR1 and CDR2 are SGHAT and FQNNGV. Trimming stripped 5 bases from V and 5 bases from J, with 22 bases between. The CDR3 has 16 amino acids. This chain's CDR3 is CASSPVPELWGNEQYF. The DNA of the CDR3 is TGTGCCAGCAGCCCCGTCCCCGAGCTCTGGGGAAACGAGCAGTACTTC.

The J gene is TRBJ1-5, the V gene TRBV7-9; possible D gene TRBD1, 5 bases. The CDR3 consists of 15 residues. Germline CDR1 reads SEHNR; CDR2 reads FQNEAQ (reference sequence). Trimming removed 0 bases from V and 3 bases from J, with 9 bases in between. The CDR3 here is CASSLAGGVNQPQHF. The CDR3 nucleotides are TGTGCCAGCAGCTTAGCTGGGGGGGTCAATCAGCCCCAGCATTTT.

The V call is TRBV5-6, the J call TRBJ2-3; TRBD2 matches 7 bases. Germline CDR1 and CDR2: SGHDT and YYEEEE. This CDR3 spans 18 amino acids. J lost 2 bases, V lost 4 bases, and 16 bases had no gene match. CDR3 DNA: TGTGCCAGCAGCCCTACGGATTGGGGGGGTATTAACACAGATACGCAGTATTTT. It is translated as CASSPTDWGGINTDTQYF. The variable domain in full, with the rest retrieved from reference TRBV5-6 and TRBJ2-3, is DAGVTQSPTHLIKTRGQQVTLRCSPKSGHDTVSWYQQALGQGPQFIFQYYEEEERQRGNFPDRFSGHQFPNYSSELNVNALLLGDSALYLCASSPTDWGGINTDTQYFGPGTRLTVL.

The V and J genes are TRBV5-4 and TRBJ2-1; TRBD2 aligns across 10 bases. This CDR3 has 16 amino acids. Trimming at V came to 4 bases and at J to 3 bases, leaving 7 bases not matched to a gene. The germline CDR1 and CDR2 sequences are SGHNT and YYREEE (reference sequence). The CDR3 DNA follows: TGTGCCAGCAGCCAGGGCGGGACTAGCGACTACAATGAGCAGTTCTTC. It codes for CASSQGGTSDYNEQFF.

The chain links TRBV18 to TRBJ2-1; D gene uncertain. CDR1 is KGHSH and CDR2 is LQKENI in the germline V gene. The ends were cut back, 4 bases at V and 0 bases at J, with 10 bases in the middle. The CDR3 consists of 15 residues. The CDR3 reads CASSQTRDSYNEQFF. The CDR3 nucleotides are TGTGCCAGCTCACAGACGAGAGACTCCTACAATGAGCAGTTCTTC.

The chain links TRBV9 to TRBJ1-2; D not resolved. With 0 bases removed from V and 8 bases from J, the gap between germline ends came to 14 bases. The CDR3 contains 14 residues. The germline CDR1 and CDR2 sequences are SGDLS and YYNGEE. CDR3 sequence: CASSVDPRTSGYTF. The CDR3 bases are TGTGCCAGCAGCGTAGATCCGCGGACCTCCGGCTACACCTTC.